A selection of T cell receptor beta chains follows, all from one sample in a study of shared clonotypes between healthy human individuals. Sequencing used immunoSEQ multiplex PCR; TCRdb keeps in-frame clones, though not all of them. The sample includes millions of clones, roughly 93% of them seen just once. Sequencing was done on a sample of naive CD4+ T cells from PBMCs. Source of these receptors: a man younger than 35 in good health. Some clones in this sample may be carry-over from other donors' samples. CDR3s include the opening cysteine and the closing phenylalanine or tryptophan. A D gene is named only where the DNA matches it firmly. Size values are once, few and many counts, or a class for expanded clones, and some rows have none.

CDR3	DNA	size	V	J	D
CAWSGGRYGYTF	TGTGCCTGGAGTGGGGGACGCTATGGCTACACCTTC	NA	TRBV30	TRBJ1-2	NA
CAWGLGNSPLHF	TGTGCCTGGGGCTTGGGGAATTCACCCCTCCACTTT	NA	TRBV30	TRBJ1-6	NA
CASSIVTGPEETQYF	TGTGCCAGTAGTATAGTGACGGGCCCTGAAGAGACCCAGTACTTC	NA	TRBV19	TRBJ2-5	NA
CASSLTGMGNQPQHF	TGTGCCAGCAGCTTGACAGGGATGGGCAATCAGCCCCAGCATTTT	NA	TRBV11-2	TRBJ1-5	TRBD1
CASSEMGTGDEQFF	TGTGCCAGCAGCGAGATGGGAACGGGGGATGAGCAGTTCTTC	NA	TRBV9	TRBJ2-1	NA
CASSPYGGTGVSGANVLTF	TGTGCCAGCAGCCCCTATGGCGGGACAGGGGTCTCTGGGGCCAACGTCCTGACTTTC	once	TRBV7-3	TRBJ2-6	TRBD1
CASRRLAGGGSYEQYF	TGTGCCAGCAGGAGACTAGCGGGAGGAGGGTCCTACGAGCAGTACTTC	NA	TRBV27	TRBJ2-7	TRBD2
CASSLGGTGGDHIQYF	TGTGCCAGCAGCTTGGGGGGGACAGGTGGAGACCACATTCAGTACTTC	once	TRBV5-4	TRBJ2-4	TRBD1
CAARNTGELFF	TGTGCCGCCCGAAACACCGGGGAGCTGTTTTTT	NA	TRBV6-6	TRBJ2-2	NA
CATSRDPGYEQYF	TGTGCCACCAGCAGAGATCCCGGCTACGAGCAGTACTTC	few	TRBV15	TRBJ2-7	NA
CASMPAWGAREYF	TGTGCCAGTATGCCGGCGTGGGGGGCGCGGGAGTACTTC	NA	TRBV6-5	TRBJ2-7	NA
CASSTPSTGGLDTQYF	TGTGCCAGCAGCACTCCCTCGACAGGCGGTCTAGATACGCAGTATTTT	NA	TRBV28	TRBJ2-3	NA